Listed below are T cell receptor beta chains from one sample, sequenced in a study of beta chain features in type 1 diabetes. Using immunoSEQ multiplex PCR, the repertoire was profiled, and TCRdb retains in-frame clones only, with some absent. The table has under 950,000 clones, 15% to 20% seen once. The sample consisted of naive CD4+ T cells from blood. All receptors come from a woman between 18 and 29 years old in good health. Both conserved end residues are part of each CDR3. The order of the fields is V gene, D gene, J gene, clone size, CDR3 protein, CDR3 DNA. The D gene is left open where the match is weak. Rows may omit the clone size; those that give it use once, few, many or a size class.

>TRBV15|NA|TRBJ1-2|few
CATSRGEGPNYGYTF
TGTGCCACCAGCAGAGGGGAAGGGCCCAACTATGGCTACACCTTC
>TRBV7-2|TRBD1|TRBJ2-1|NA
CASSSDRAPYNEQFF
TGTGCCAGCAGCTCAGACAGGGCCCCCTACAATGAGCAGTTCTTC
>TRBV7-9|NA|TRBJ2-5|few
CASSFRGQETQYF
TGTGCCAGCAGCTTCCGGGGCCAAGAGACCCAGTACTTC
>TRBV7-3|TRBD2|TRBJ2-1|NA
CASSFSGRVAYNEQFF
TGTGCCAGCAGCTTTAGCGGGAGGGTCGCCTACAATGAGCAGTTCTTC
>TRBV7-9|TRBD2|TRBJ2-1|NA
CASSPSLATSSYNEQFF
TGTGCCAGCAGCCCCTCACTAGCGACGAGCTCCTACAATGAGCAGTTCTTC
>TRBV7-2|NA|TRBJ2-5|few
CASSFNRYQETQYF
TGTGCCAGCAGCTTCAATAGGTACCAAGAGACCCAGTACTTC
>TRBV7-9|NA|TRBJ2-1|NA
CASREAAGAGTSYNEQFF
TGTGCCAGCAGGGAGGCCGCTGGGGCGGGGACTTCCTACAATGAGCAGTTCTTC
>TRBV13|TRBD2|TRBJ2-2|NA
CASSSVAGLLNTGELFF
TGTGCCAGCAGCTCCGTAGCGGGACTTCTGAACACCGGGGAGCTGTTTTTT
>TRBV7-9|NA|TRBJ2-5|NA
CASSLVWGPQETQYF
TGTGCCAGCAGCTTAGTGTGGGGGCCCCAAGAGACCCAGTACTTC
>TRBV28|NA|TRBJ2-7|few
CASSLPLGSYEQYF
TGTGCCAGCAGTTTACCCCTAGGATCCTACGAGCAGTACTTC
>TRBV6-4|NA|TRBJ2-4|few
CASKGPRAAKNIQYF
TGTGCCAGCAAGGGCCCCCGAGCGGCCAAAAACATTCAGTACTTC
>TRBV14|TRBD2|TRBJ2-7|NA
CASSQDPGLAGSYEQYF
TGTGCCAGCAGCCAAGATCCCGGACTAGCGGGATCCTACGAGCAGTACTTC
>TRBV14|TRBD1|TRBJ2-1|NA
CASSQGNFGAGGQGAKEQFF
TGTGCCAGCAGCCAAGGAAACTTTGGGGCCGGAGGACAGGGGGCAAAAGAGCAGTTCTTC
>TRBV7-9|NA|TRBJ2-5|NA
CASSPRRTGGETQYF
TGTGCCAGCAGCCCCCGGCGGACTGGCGGGGAGACCCAGTACTTC
>TRBV18|NA|TRBJ2-5|NA
CASSPIYSKETQYF
TGTGCCAGCTCACCAATCTACAGTAAAGAGACCCAGTACTTC
>TRBV6-6|TRBD2|TRBJ2-1|few
CASSSGLAGAHREQFF
TGTGCCAGCAGTTCCGGACTAGCGGGAGCACATAGGGAGCAGTTCTTC